This is a list of T cell receptor beta chains from one sample in a study of T cell changes during pregnancy in multiple sclerosis. Repertoires were generated with immunoSEQ multiplex PCR, while TCRdb's copy carries only in-frame clones and drops some. The data hold 80,000 or so clones, with 94% observed a single time. The source material was peripheral blood, sampled in the second trimester of pregnancy. These receptors originate from a female donor in good health, enrolled as a control in a pregnancy study. Both conserved end residues are part of each CDR3. Each record gives: D gene, V gene, clone size, J gene, CDR3 protein, CDR3 DNA. The D gene is left open where the match is weak. A clone size is listed for some rows: how often the clone was seen (once, few, many), or a class if it is expanded.

>NA|TRBV29-1|NA|TRBJ2-7
CSVDDSTSYEQYF
TGCAGCGTTGATGACAGTACCTCCTACGAGCAGTACTTC
>NA|TRBV25-1|NA|TRBJ2-2
CASSELLAVTGELFF
TGTGCCAGCAGTGAGTTACTAGCAGTTACCGGGGAGCTGTTTTTT
>NA|TRBV30|NA|TRBJ1-1
CAWSRGGTNTEAFF
TGTGCCTGGAGTCGAGGAGGGACGAACACTGAAGCTTTCTTT
>TRBD1|TRBV7-2|NA|TRBJ2-5
CASSLAGTGEETQYF
TGTGCCAGCAGCTTAGCCGGGACAGGGGAAGAGACCCAGTACTTC
>NA|TRBV18|NA|TRBJ2-3
CASSPPSLRAPFSTDTQYF
TGTGCCAGCTCACCACCGTCTCTGAGAGCCCCCTTCAGCACAGATACGCAGTATTTT
>TRBD2|TRBV6-1|once|TRBJ2-1
CASSEGAGGPNEQFF
TGTGCCAGCAGTGAAGGAGCGGGAGGGCCGAATGAGCAGTTCTTC
>NA|TRBV27|NA|TRBJ2-7
CASLRFFSSYEQYF
TGTGCCAGCCTCAGATTCTTCAGCTCCTACGAGCAGTACTTC
>TRBD2|TRBV27|once|TRBJ2-1
CASTFSGAYNEQFF
TGTGCCAGCACTTTCAGCGGGGCTTACAATGAGCAGTTCTTC
>NA|TRBV7-6|NA|TRBJ2-3
CASSSFSTDTQYF
TGTGCCAGCAGCTCTTTTAGCACAGATACGCAGTATTTT
>TRBD1|TRBV27|NA|TRBJ2-7
CASSLGTGAYEQYF
TGTGCCAGCAGTTTAGGGACAGGGGCCTACGAGCAGTACTTC
>TRBD1|TRBV7-9|NA|TRBJ2-2
CASSLRYIGGRGHTGELFF
TGTGCCAGCAGCTTAAGGTATATCGGCGGCAGGGGGCACACCGGGGAGCTGTTTTTT
>TRBD1|TRBV5-4|NA|TRBJ2-7
CASSLGGGQGAYEQYF
TGTGCCAGCAGCTTAGGGGGGGGACAGGGGGCCTACGAGCAGTACTTC
>TRBD1|TRBV9|NA|TRBJ1-2
CASSGDRGGYTF
TGTGCCAGCAGCGGGGACAGGGGTGGCTACACCTTC
>NA|TRBV2|NA|TRBJ2-7
CASSDGGEGSYEQYF
TGTGCCAGCAGTGATGGGGGCGAGGGCTCCTACGAGCAGTACTTC
>NA|TRBV9|NA|TRBJ1-1
CASSVHWTGTEAFF
TGTGCCAGCAGCGTCCACTGGACTGGAACTGAAGCTTTCTTT
>NA|TRBV28|NA|TRBJ2-3
CASSSYRVLGYF
TGTGCCAGCAGTTCTTACAGGGTGTTAGGGTATTTT
>TRBD2|TRBV4-1|NA|TRBJ2-2
CASSQGTSGRVSGELFF
TGCGCCAGCAGCCAAGGGACTAGCGGGAGGGTGTCCGGGGAGCTGTTTTTT
>NA|TRBV20-1|NA|TRBJ1-4
CSAGVVKLFF
TGCAGTGCGGGAGTTGTAAAACTGTTTTTT
>TRBD1|TRBV30|NA|TRBJ1-2
CAWSVWDSSFRGYTF
TGTGCCTGGAGTGTATGGGACAGTTCCTTCCGGGGCTACACCTTC
>NA|TRBV19|NA|TRBJ2-3
CASSSNRAADTQYF
TGTGCCAGTAGCTCCAACAGGGCGGCAGATACGCAGTATTTT
>TRBD2|TRBV5-4|NA|TRBJ2-7
CASSAGTSGGPYEQYF
TGTGCCAGCAGTGCTGGGACTAGCGGGGGACCATACGAGCAGTACTTC
>NA|TRBV6-6|NA|TRBJ2-5
CASIPPGQETQYF
TGTGCCAGCATCCCCCCGGGGCAAGAGACCCAGTACTTC
>NA|TRBV10-3|NA|TRBJ2-7
CAISEIVALNYEQYF
TGTGCCATCAGTGAGATAGTAGCGTTGAACTACGAGCAGTACTTC
>NA|TRBV5-4|NA|TRBJ2-5
CASSLRGRGEETQYF
TGTGCCAGCAGCTTGAGGGGCAGGGGGGAAGAGACCCAGTACTTC
>NA|TRBV10-3|NA|TRBJ2-3
CAISLGRFSTDTQYF
TGTGCCATCAGTTTGGGCCGCTTTAGCACAGATACGCAGTATTTT
>TRBD1|TRBV19|few|TRBJ2-7
CASTVSWDSSYEQYF
TGTGCCAGTACCGTATCCTGGGACAGCTCCTACGAGCAGTACTTC
>TRBD2|TRBV5-1|NA|TRBJ2-7
CASRPAGGSYEQYF
TGCGCCAGCCGCCCGGCGGGGGGGTCCTACGAGCAGTACTTC
>NA|TRBV28|NA|TRBJ1-1
CASSPSTGEYLNTEAFF
TGTGCCAGCAGTCCTTCGACAGGAGAATATTTGAACACTGAAGCTTTCTTT
>NA|TRBV13|once|TRBJ2-3
CASSLRDTQYF
TGTGCCAGCAGCTTACGGGATACGCAGTATTTT
>TRBD1|TRBV29-1|NA|TRBJ2-7
CSGGDRGYEQYF
TGCAGCGGTGGGGACAGGGGCTACGAGCAGTACTTC
>NA|TRBV2|NA|TRBJ2-7
CASSASGYEQYF
TGTGCCAGCAGTGCCTCAGGCTACGAGCAGTACTTC
>TRBD1|TRBV2|NA|TRBJ1-1
CASIPLTGMNTEAFF
TGTGCCAGCATTCCCTTGACAGGGATGAACACTGAAGCTTTCTTT
>TRBD1|TRBV7-9|NA|TRBJ1-4
CASSVQGGREKLFF
TGTGCCAGCAGCGTACAGGGGGGCAGGGAAAAACTGTTTTTT
>TRBD2|TRBV9|NA|TRBJ2-5
CASSVGLAGEEETQYF
TGTGCCAGCAGCGTAGGACTAGCGGGAGAAGAAGAGACCCAGTACTTC
>NA|TRBV27|NA|TRBJ1-4
CASSSYGEGKLFF
TGTGCCAGCAGTTCGTATGGGGAGGGAAAACTGTTTTTT
>TRBD2|TRBV28|NA|TRBJ2-1
CASSLSGGGPQFDEQFF
TGTGCCAGCAGTTTAAGTGGGGGAGGGCCACAGTTTGATGAGCAGTTCTTC
>TRBD2|TRBV4-1|NA|TRBJ2-3
CASSQGSREGLKDTQYF
TGCGCCAGCAGCCAAGGGTCGCGGGAGGGCCTCAAAGATACGCAGTATTTT
>NA|TRBV28|NA|TRBJ2-1
CASIRDNDNEQFF
TGTGCCAGTATCCGGGACAACGACAATGAGCAGTTCTTC
>NA|TRBV12-5|NA|TRBJ2-1
CASGRGDSYNEQFF
TGTGCTAGTGGAAGAGGCGACTCCTACAATGAGCAGTTCTTC
>NA|TRBV19|once|TRBJ2-3
CASSYRATDTQYF
TGTGCCAGTAGTTACAGGGCCACAGATACGCAGTATTTT
>NA|TRBV7-9|once|TRBJ2-1
CASSQGPGYNEQFF
TGTGCCAGCTCGCAGGGGCCAGGCTACAATGAGCAGTTCTTC
>NA|TRBV18|NA|TRBJ1-2
CASSPPGTTQRYGYTF
TGTGCCAGCTCACCACCGGGGACAACGCAGCGCTATGGCTACACCTTC
>TRBD2|TRBV6-1|NA|TRBJ2-1
CASSVTSGINEQFF
TGTGCCAGCAGTGTCACTAGCGGGATAAATGAGCAGTTCTTC
>TRBD2|TRBV5-1|NA|TRBJ2-7
CASSRGLAVSDEQYF
TGCGCCAGCAGCCGGGGACTAGCCGTATCCGACGAGCAGTACTTC
>TRBD2|TRBV28|NA|TRBJ2-1
CASIPSSGRSSFF
TGTGCCAGCATCCCCTCTAGCGGGAGGTCGTCGTTCTTC
>NA|TRBV4-1|NA|TRBJ1-2
CASSRPGSRDGYTF
TGCGCCAGCAGCCGCCCGGGATCTAGGGATGGCTACACCTTC
>NA|TRBV7-9|NA|TRBJ2-1
CASSSSDNEQFF
TGTGCCAGCAGCTCCTCCGACAATGAGCAGTTCTTC